The 26 T cell receptor beta chains in this list originate from one sample, sequenced in a study of graft-versus-host responses after intestinal transplantation (dated by TCRdb to the early 2020s). This specimen's time point label, per the study, means: cells obtained before transplantation from donor or recipient. The receptor library was made with the immunoSEQ multiplex PCR assay. The table was pulled from immuneACCESS by TCRdb, which kept in-frame rearrangements only. Such tables lose some clones; where checked, under half of the loss comes from unresolved V genes, and the rest has no known cause. In this sample the table shows about 36,000 clones, around 94% of which occur a single time. Of the sample, approximately 0.22% falls within the top ten clones. Their antigen targets remain unknown. The material was unstimulated CD4+ T cells sorted from spleen or lymph node cells, obtained before transplant. The source of these receptors is a human donor who was the organ donor for an intestinal transplant.

The chain links TRBV5-6 to TRBJ1-1; TRBD1 matches 10 bases. The CDR3 extends over 15 amino acids. CDR1 SGHDT and CDR2 YYEEEE come from the germline V gene. The junction had 5 bases not matched to a gene; V was cut back by 1 base and J by 5 bases. The CDR3 here is CASSLTGTGVTEAFF. CDR3 DNA sequence: TGTGCCAGCAGCTTGACCGGGACAGGGGTGACTGAAGCTTTCTTT.

This chain uses TRBV7-9 with TRBJ1-2; D uncertain. V was shortened by 2 bases and J by 8 bases, with 15 bases between the two germline ends. The CDR3 is 14 residues long. Germline CDR1 SEHNR, CDR2 FQNEAQ (reference sequence). CDR3 DNA sequence: TGTGCCAGCAGCTTAATCCGGGAAACTATGGGCTACACCTTC. Protein product: CASSLIRETMGYTF.

This clone was counted a single time. The chain couples TRBV7-2 to TRBJ2-7, with 8 bases matching TRBD2. The CDR3 spans 18 residues. With V trimmed by 3 bases and J by 4 bases, 17 bases remained unmatched. Germline CDR1 and CDR2: SGHTA and FQGNSA. In nucleotides, the CDR3 is TGTGCCAGCAGCTTGGGACTAGGACTCTCTAGTTCCCCTTACGAGCAGTACTTC. Protein product: CASSLGLGLSSSPYEQYF.

The chain combines TRBV28 with TRBJ1-5, with 7 bases lining up with TRBD1. Germline CDR1 is MDHEN and CDR2 is SYDVKM. Trimming cost V 6 bases and J 4 bases; bases outside gene matches: 9. The CDR3 is 15 amino acids. For the CDR3, the DNA is TGTGCCAGCAGCCCCAGGGGGGCGGGAAATCAGCCCCAGCATTTT. It yields the protein CASSPRGAGNQPQHF. Full variable domain (remainder filled in from reference TRBV28 and TRBJ1-5): DVKVTQSSRYLVKRTGEKVFLECVQDMDHENMFWYRQDPGLGLRLIYFSYDVKMKEKGDIPEGYSVSREKKERFSLILESASTNQTSMYLCASSPRGAGNQPQHFGDGTRLSIL.

The rearrangement links TRBV6-1 to TRBJ1-1, with 7 bases fitting TRBD1. CDR1 MNHNS and CDR2 SASEGT come from the germline V gene. Germline trimming cut 7 bases from V and 0 bases from J; bases unmatched to any gene: 5. This CDR3 comprises 14 residues. CDR3 sequence: CASNQDRLNTEAFF. The CDR3 nucleotides read TGTGCCAGCAACCAGGACAGGTTGAACACTGAAGCTTTCTTT.

The chain links TRBV30 to TRBJ1-1; tentatively, D is TRBD1 (5 bases). The CDR3 covers 12 residues. The V and J ends lost 3 bases and 4 bases respectively, with 9 bases between them. Germline CDR1 is GTSNPN and CDR2 is SVGIG (reference sequence). DNA of the CDR3: TGTGCCTGGAGCCAGGGCCCCACTGAAGCTTTCTTT. Translation: CAWSQGPTEAFF.

This chain joins TRBV27 and TRBJ1-4; a weak D match, TRBD1 (5 bases). Germline V gives CDR1 MNHEY, CDR2 SMNVEV (reference sequence). Deletions cut 0 bases from V and 7 bases from J, with 6 bases between. The CDR3 sequence is 13 residues long. CDR3 region: CASSLSGAEKLFF. In DNA form, the CDR3 reads TGTGCCAGCAGTTTATCAGGGGCTGAAAAACTGTTTTTT.

This clone appeared once. The genes are TRBV27 and TRBJ2-5; D is ambiguous. The CDR3 consists of 11 residues. Germline V gene lookup returns CDR1 MNHEY and CDR2 SMNVEV (reference sequence). The V and J ends lost 1 base and 5 bases respectively, with 2 bases between them. CDR3 loop: CASSLLETQYF. As DNA, the CDR3 is TGTGCCAGCAGTTTATTGGAGACCCAGTACTTC.

The rearrangement joins TRBV28 to TRBJ1-3; TRBD1 agrees at 7 bases. Germline V gives CDR1 MDHEN, CDR2 SYDVKM. With V trimmed by 2 bases and J by 0 bases, 10 bases remained unmatched. The CDR3 spans 18 residues. The CDR3, as DNA: TGTGCCAGCAGTTTAGTGCAGGGGGGCGTAGTCTCTGGAAACACCATATATTTT. This translates into CASSLVQGGVVSGNTIYF.

This chain links TRBV5-6 with TRBJ2-5; D possibly corresponds to TRBD2 (6 bases). The V end was cut by 2 bases, the J end by 5 bases, with 10 bases between. The length of the CDR3 is 13 residues. Germline V CDR1 and CDR2: SGHDT, YYEEEE. In DNA form, the CDR3 reads TGTGCCAGCAGCTTCCGTGGGGGGGAGACCCAGTACTTC. Protein: CASSFRGGETQYF.

The V and J genes are TRBV12-5 and TRBJ1-6; 9 positions match TRBD1. The CDR3 sequence is 15 residues long. Germline V gene sequence: CDR1 LGHNT, CDR2 FRNRAP. Germline trimming cut 7 bases from V and 7 bases from J; bases unmatched to any gene: 8. The CDR3 DNA sequence: TGTGCTAGTGCCCGGACAGGGGCCCTGAATTCACCCCTCCACTTT. Encoded protein: CASARTGALNSPLHF.

The chain uses TRBV18 and TRBJ2-1; 14 positions match TRBD2. Trimming removed 3 bases from V and 7 bases from J; junction bases left unmatched: 8. There are 17 residues in the CDR3. Germline lookup yields CDR1 KGHSH and CDR2 LQKENI. In nucleotides, the CDR3 is TGTGCCAGCTCACCCTCGACTAGCGGGGGGGCCGGTAATGAGCAGTTCTTC. It encodes CASSPSTSGGAGNEQFF. Drawing the rest from reference TRBV18 and TRBJ2-1, the complete variable domain is NAGVMQNPRHLVRRRGQEARLRCSPMKGHSHVYWYRQLPEEGLKFMVYLQKENIIDESGMPKERFSAEFPKEGPSILRIQQVVRGDSAAYFCASSPSTSGGAGNEQFFGPGTRLTVL.

This clone was detected once. CDR3 amino acids: CASSLDSNRVYGYTF. The CDR3 DNA reads TGTGCCAGCAGTTTGGACTCTAACAGGGTCTATGGCTACACCTTC. The rearrangement uses TRBV28 and TRBJ1-2, with D possibly TRBD1 on 6 matching bases. The CDR3 extends over 15 amino acids. Germline values: CDR1 MDHEN, CDR2 SYDVKM. The germline V and J ends were trimmed by 3 bases and 4 bases, with 15 bases remaining between them.

The chain employs TRBV19 and TRBJ2-2; 7 bases match TRBD2. The CDR3 runs 15 residues. J lost 0 bases, V lost 3 bases, and 1 base had no gene match. Germline assignment: CDR1 LNHDA and CDR2 SQIVND (reference sequence). CDR3 loop: CASSILAANTGELFF. DNA for the CDR3: TGTGCCAGTAGTATCCTAGCGGCGAACACCGGGGAGCTGTTTTTT.

The chain has TRBV9 and TRBJ1-1; D is uncertain. Germline loops: CDR1 SGDLS, CDR2 YYNGEE. This CDR3 comprises 17 residues. The V gene lost 0 bases and the J gene lost 3 bases, with 18 bases spanning the gap. CDR3 in amino acids: CASSVGPRADRDTEAFF. CDR3 DNA: TGTGCCAGCAGCGTAGGCCCCCGGGCGGATCGGGACACTGAAGCTTTCTTT.

The chain has TRBV9 and TRBJ2-3; 10 nucleotides agree with TRBD2. With 0 bases clipped from V and 5 bases from J, the junction kept 6 bases outside the gene matches. Per germline, CDR1 SGDLS and CDR2 YYNGEE. CDR3 length: 16 residues. The CDR3 nucleotides read TGTGCCAGCAGCGTAGCAGTAGCGGGGGGCCAAGATACGCAGTATTTT. Translation gives CASSVAVAGGQDTQYF. Full variable domain (outside the CDR3, taken from reference TRBV9 and TRBJ2-3): DSGVTQTPKHLITATGQRVTLRCSPRSGDLSVYWYQQSLDQGLQFLIQYYNGEERAKGNILERFSAQQFPDLHSELNLSSLELGDSALYFCASSVAVAGGQDTQYFGPGTRLTVL.

The rearrangement links TRBV11-3 to TRBJ2-7, with D perhaps matching TRBD1 (6 bases). Germline CDR1 and CDR2: SGHNT and YENEEA. The CDR3 runs to 13 residues. V was clipped by 1 base and J by 7 bases, with 11 bases between them. The CDR3 nucleotides are TGTGCCAGCAGCTTAGCCCACAGGGCGGAGCAGTACTTC. It codes for CASSLAHRAEQYF.

The chain joins TRBV25-1 to TRBJ1-1; no clear D. This CDR3 has 15 residues. CDR1 and CDR2 (germline): MGHDK, SYGVNS. Trimming shortened V by 2 bases and J by 0 bases, and 10 bases separated the two germline ends. Here the CDR3 DNA reads TGTGCCAGCAGTGAAGGTGGACGTTTGAACACTGAAGCTTTCTTT. Protein sequence: CASSEGGRLNTEAFF.

The rearrangement links TRBV19 to TRBJ1-2; D is possibly TRBD1 (6 bases). The CDR3 is 14 residues long. The V gene's germline CDR1 is LNHDA and CDR2 SQIVND (reference sequence). Trimming took 4 bases from V and 2 from J, leaving 11 bases between them. The CDR3 is CASSRGQGNYGYTF. In DNA form, the CDR3 reads TGTGCCAGTAGTAGGGGGCAAGGCAACTATGGCTACACCTTC.

The chain joins TRBV9 to TRBJ2-7; no definite D call. Germline CDR1 is SGDLS and CDR2 is YYNGEE. V gave up 2 bases and J gave up 3 bases, with 6 bases separating them. The CDR3 is 12 residues long. CDR3: CASSVGDYEQYF. The CDR3 region has the DNA TGTGCCAGCAGCGTCGGAGACTACGAGCAGTACTTC. Variable domain in full (rest from reference TRBV9 and TRBJ2-7): DSGVTQTPKHLITATGQRVTLRCSPRSGDLSVYWYQQSLDQGLQFLIQYYNGEERAKGNILERFSAQQFPDLHSELNLSSLELGDSALYFCASSVGDYEQYFGPGTRLTVT.

The chain links TRBV27 to TRBJ1-6; D is unresolved. The germline V gene encodes CDR1 MNHEY and CDR2 SMNVEV (reference sequence). The V end was cut by 3 bases, the J end by 5 bases, with 11 bases between. CDR3 length equals 15 residues. This CDR3 is CASSLGTRNNSPLHF. The CDR3 DNA is TGTGCCAGCAGTTTGGGAACCCGGAATAATTCACCCCTCCACTTT.

The V gene is TRBV27, the J gene TRBJ2-7; D remains unclear. The V gene lost 5 bases and the J gene lost 4 bases, with 27 bases spanning the gap. The CDR3 totals 18 residues. The germline V gene has CDR1 MNHEY and CDR2 SMNVEV (reference sequence). CDR3: CASSRSLAFLRVGYEQYF. The CDR3 nucleotides are TGTGCCAGCAGTCGAAGTTTGGCTTTCTTAAGGGTTGGGTACGAGCAGTACTTC.

The chain has TRBV18 and TRBJ1-6; TRBD1 aligns across 7 bases. V was pared by 6 bases and J by 9 bases, with 11 bases of the junction left unmatched. In germline, CDR1 is KGHSH, CDR2 LQKENI. The CDR3 has 15 amino acids. The CDR3 region has the DNA TGTGCCAGCTCGTACGAGGGACAGCGTGGTTCACCCCTCCACTTT. Translating gives CASSYEGQRGSPLHF.

To note about this clone: The same CDR3 arises from other DNA sequences in this sample as well. DNA for the CDR3: TGTGCCAGCAGCCAACAGGGGCCCATGAACACTGAAGCTTTCTTT. This codes for CASSQQGPMNTEAFF. This chain uses TRBV14 with TRBJ1-1; D is perhaps TRBD1 (6 bases). The V end lost 2 bases, the J end lost 0 bases, and 10 bases lay between the germline ends. There are 15 residues in the CDR3. Germline loops: CDR1 SGHDN, CDR2 FVKESK.

The chain links TRBV28 to TRBJ1-2; the D is unclear. V was shortened by 1 base and J by 4 bases, with 16 bases between the two germline ends. The germline V gene has CDR1 MDHEN and CDR2 SYDVKM. CDR3 length: 16 amino acids. The CDR3 loop is CASSLFSPDRIYGYTF. In DNA, the CDR3 is TGTGCCAGCAGTTTATTCTCCCCAGATCGGATCTATGGCTACACCTTC.

V gene TRBV6-5 combines with J gene TRBJ1-1; 7 bases are shared with TRBD1. There are 14 residues in the CDR3. The V gene's germline CDR1 is MNHEY and CDR2 SVGAGI. The V and J ends lost 7 bases and 0 bases, in that order; junction bases with no gene match: 5. Written as DNA, the CDR3 is TGTGCCAGCAACCAGGACAGGTTGAACACTGAAGCTTTCTTT. Amino acids: CASNQDRLNTEAFF.